One sample yielded the 4 T cell receptor beta chains listed below, sequenced in a study of CD8 T cells in ankylosing spondylitis. TCRdb reprocessed the 5' RACE reads via MiXCR and lists one record per CDR3 protein. The data show hundreds of thousands of distinct CDR3 sequences, about 11% seen once. General study points: Blood from ankylosing spondylitis patients appeared to carry a characteristic eight-variant TCR beta motif.

Their cognate antigens are unknown. The sequencing input was blood, either unsorted or a sorted T cell fraction (not recorded which). Receptors were obtained from a male donor with ankylosing spondylitis.

This clonotype has more than one count but fewer than ten. J is TRBJ2-1 and V is TRBV2; a possible D gene is TRBD2 (6 bases). The CDR3 spans 15 residues. Trimming removed 3 bases from V and 7 bases from J, with 16 bases in between. Per the germline V gene, CDR1 is SNHLY and CDR2 is FYNNEI. In DNA form, the CDR3 reads TGTGCCAGCAGTGAGCGCGGGATGATTAGAAATGAGCAGTTCTTC. It yields the protein CASSERGMIRNEQFF.

This clonotype was counted a few times. The chain joins TRBV20-1 to TRBJ1-1; D is possibly TRBD1 (5 bases). The CDR3 loop spans 15 amino acids. V was cut by 0 bases and J by 0 bases, with 11 bases left in between. Germline V gene lookup returns CDR1 DFQATT and CDR2 SNEGSKA (reference sequence). CDR3 bases: TGCAGTGCTAGAGATCCCCGGGGCTTGAACACTGAAGCTTTCTTT. Protein: CSARDPRGLNTEAFF.

The rearrangement uses TRBV25-1 and TRBJ2-7; D uncertain. The V and J ends lost 4 bases and 3 bases respectively, with 10 bases between them. CDR3 length equals 13 residues. The germline gives CDR1 MGHDK, CDR2 SYGVNS. DNA of the CDR3: TGTGCCAGCAGTGTTACTCCTAACTACGAGCAGTACTTC. Its translation: CASSVTPNYEQYF.

In this sample, this clonotype turned up a few times. The chain joins TRBV3-1 to TRBJ2-5, with 10 positions matching TRBD2. Germline-derived CDR1 and CDR2 are LGHDT and YNNKEL (reference sequence). The V segment lost 5 bases and the J segment 1 base; nucleotides outside the gene matches: 4. The CDR3 spans 15 residues. The CDR3 nucleotides read TGTGCCAGCAGCGGTAGCGGGGGGCGCCAAGAGACCCAGTACTTC. Amino acid sequence: CASSGSGGRQETQYF.